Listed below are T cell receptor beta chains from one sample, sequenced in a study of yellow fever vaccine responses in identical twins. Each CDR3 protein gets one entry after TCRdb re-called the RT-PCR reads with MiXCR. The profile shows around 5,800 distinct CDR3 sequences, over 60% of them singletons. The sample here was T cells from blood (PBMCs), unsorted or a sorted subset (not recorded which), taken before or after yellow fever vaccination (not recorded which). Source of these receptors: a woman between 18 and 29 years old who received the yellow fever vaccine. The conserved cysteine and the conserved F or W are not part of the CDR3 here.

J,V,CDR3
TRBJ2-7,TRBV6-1,ASTKTATYEQY
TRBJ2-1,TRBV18,ASSPWASNNNEQF
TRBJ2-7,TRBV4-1,ASSQRTGGIYEQY
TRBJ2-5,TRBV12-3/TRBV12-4,ASSTSDRGQETQY
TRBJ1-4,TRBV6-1,ASSGPDTLDEKLF
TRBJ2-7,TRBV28,ASSLEGRPPFLQY
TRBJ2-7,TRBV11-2,ASSLNPGSYEQY
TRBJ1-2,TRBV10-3,AISKGVGYGYT
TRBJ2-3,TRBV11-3,ASSLYLAGGPSTDTQY
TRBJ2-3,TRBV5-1,ASSTRQAGDTQY
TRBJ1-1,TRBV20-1,SASPEGANTEAF
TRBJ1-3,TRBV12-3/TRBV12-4,ASRVGTGNTIY
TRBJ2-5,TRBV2,ASSEGGASQETQY
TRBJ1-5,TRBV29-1,SVGDGVLGNQPQH
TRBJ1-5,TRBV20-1,SASAMGNQPQH
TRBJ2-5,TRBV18,ASSPFRPQRRETQY
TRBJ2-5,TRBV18,ASSPGLAGVVETQY
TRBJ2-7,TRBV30,AWSEPSVNEQY
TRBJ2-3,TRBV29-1,SVAPTGRADTQY
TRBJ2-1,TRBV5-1,ASSLLSGSRHEQF
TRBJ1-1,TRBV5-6,ASSPPSVGGVAF
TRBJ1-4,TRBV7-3,ASSLSLQGRELF
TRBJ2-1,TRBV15,ATSRVGRGSGNEQF
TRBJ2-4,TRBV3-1,ASSQQRSHGGDIQY
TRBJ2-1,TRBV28,ASAIFAENEQF
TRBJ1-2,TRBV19,ATKWGTGIYT
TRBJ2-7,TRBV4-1,ASSQEGPSSYEQY
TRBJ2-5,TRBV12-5,ASGLETSPETQY
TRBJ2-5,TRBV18,ASSPSTVGETQY
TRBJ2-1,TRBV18,ASSPRRQASSYNEQF
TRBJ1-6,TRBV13,ASTYRGGSPLH
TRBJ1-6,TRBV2,ASSQGRGNSPLH
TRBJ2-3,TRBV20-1,SASADTQY
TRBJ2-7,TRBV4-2,ASSRAYEQY
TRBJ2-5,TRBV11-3,ASSTGLAGQETQY
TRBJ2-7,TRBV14,ASSPIRDRGYEQY
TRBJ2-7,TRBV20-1,SARTSAYEQY
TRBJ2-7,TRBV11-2,ASSSGLALYYEQY
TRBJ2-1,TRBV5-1,ASSLGDTYNEQF
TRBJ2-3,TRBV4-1,ASSPGTSSTDTQY
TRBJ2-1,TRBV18,ASSYGTSGTYNEQF
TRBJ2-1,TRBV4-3,ASSPGLEVFDEQF
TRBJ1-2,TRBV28,ASTQRYGYT
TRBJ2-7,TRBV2,ASSEPQVQY
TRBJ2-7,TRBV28,ASSFGQGQY
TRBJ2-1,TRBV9,ASSPRTRWDSEQF
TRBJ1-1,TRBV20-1,SASPIRDRTWNTEAF
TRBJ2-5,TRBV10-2,ASSVFLAGSGETQY
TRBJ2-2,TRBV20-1,SASLASGTGELFF
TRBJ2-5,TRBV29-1,SVAQGRGETQY
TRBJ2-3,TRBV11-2,ASSSPWRGGESTDTQY
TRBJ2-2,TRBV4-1,ASSQDRQITGELF
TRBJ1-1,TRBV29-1,SVGEGLMNTEAF
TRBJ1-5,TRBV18,ASSWSADLNQPQH